The clone carrying this T cell receptor (beta chain) was seen more than once but under ten times. The CDR3 loop spans 16 amino acids. V lost 0 bases to trimming and J lost 8 bases, with 14 bases between them. Germline loops: CDR1 LGHNA, CDR2 YSLEER. Measured with immunoSEQ multiplex PCR; TCRdb has only the in-frame clones, and not every one. The data show about 40,000 clones, about 86% seen once. The entry originates in a study of lymphopenia after photon versus proton radiotherapy. The specimen comprised peripheral blood, sampled from a patient treated with proton-based radiotherapy. The receptor's source is a woman aged 70-85 years with pancreatic cancer. Some clones in this sample may be carry-over from other donors' samples. The chain links TRBV4-3 to TRBJ1-6, with D unclear. CDR3: CASSQDGGFGDSPLHF. The CDR3 nucleotides are TGCGCCAGCAGCCAAGATGGAGGGTTTGGGGATTCACCCCTCCACTTT.